This T cell receptor (beta chain) appears in the sequencing data of a study of regulatory T cells in long-lasting Graves disease. The CDR3 is 14 residues long. J gave up 8 bases and V 0 bases, and 3 bases lay outside the gene matches. Germline values: CDR1 KGHSH, CDR2 LQKENI. This clonotype was seen ten or more times. The time point was: newly diagnosed GD, antithyroid drugs for less than 3 months. Generation of the TCR library employed RNA extracted from PBMCs. American Thyroid Association guidelines were used to diagnose Graves' disease. Arm-PCR of CDR3 regions with iRepertoire HTBI primers generated TCR beta libraries. TCRdb reprocessed the multiplex PCR reads via MiXCR and lists one record per CDR3 protein. The sample carries 360,000 or so distinct CDR3 sequences, approximately 16% recorded once. In addition, the sample was reused for a study of T cells in Graves' hyperthyroidism and ophthalmopathy. Turning to that study: Blood samples included most of the expanded thyroid clonotypes exceeding 0.001.

The TCR originated in a man aged 35 to 55 with Graves disease. V usage is TRBV18 and J usage is TRBJ1-4, with 7 bases fitting TRBD1. The sample was peripheral blood mononuclear cells (PBMCs), taken at new diagnosis, from a patient treated with antithyroid drugs. The chain's CDR3 is CASSPPDRREKLFF. Here the CDR3 DNA reads TGTGCCAGCTCACCACCGGACAGGCGGGAAAAACTGTTTTTT. Drawing the rest from reference TRBV18 and TRBJ1-4, the complete variable domain is NAGVMQNPRHLVRRRGQEARLRCSPMKGHSHVYWYRQLPEEGLKFMVYLQKENIIDESGMPKERFSAEFPKEGPSILRIQQVVRGDSAAYFCASSPPDRREKLFFGSGTQLSVL.